This T cell receptor (beta chain) was captured in a study of shared clonotypes between healthy human individuals. This clone was detected once. Its antigen is unknown. As defined, naive CD8 cells were CD45RO-negative and positively selected for CCR7, with terminally differentiated effector memory CD45RA+ cells excluded. As handled by the study authors: Filtering differed for immunoSEQ, which gave only junction sequences without quality scores. Only in-frame clones appear in the TCRdb table, and some are missing; sequencing was by immunoSEQ multiplex PCR. V, J and clone size are those of that table, while D and trimming were read from the DNA. The table has about 2.1 million clones, roughly 93% seen once. Study-wide results and limits: Around 5% of naive CD4 clonotypes were common to a few donors. Shared clonotypes across all four donors exceeded non-shared ones in generation probability. Clonotype sharing among donors was expected to depend on sequencing depth.

The V gene lost 2 bases and the J gene lost 0 bases, with 11 bases spanning the gap. The CDR3 consists of 16 residues. Germline V gene lookup returns CDR1 SGHVS and CDR2 FQNEAQ. The chain uses TRBV7-8 and TRBJ2-1, with D maybe TRBD2 (5 bases). This TCR was recovered from a man in his late teens or twenties in good health. Some clones in this sample may be carry-over from other donors' samples. The specimen sequenced was naive CD8+ T cells from PBMCs. The CDR3 is CASSLWTGSSYNEQFF. The DNA of the CDR3 is TGTGCCAGCAGCTTATGGACGGGAAGCTCCTACAATGAGCAGTTCTTC.